The source of this TCR beta chain is a study of response to subunit inactivated influenza vaccine. Germline loops: CDR1 DFQATT, CDR2 SNEGSKA (reference sequence). The CDR3 has 13 residues. V was cut by 5 bases and J by 5 bases, with 15 bases left in between. One entry per CDR3 protein, called by TCRdb with MiXCR from the RT-PCR reads. The sample includes about 520,000 distinct CDR3 sequences, roughly 23% of them seen just once. Sequences were derived from CD4+ T cells sorted from PBMCs, sampled 4 to 6 days after vaccination. The TCR originated in a man aged 50-60 years who received an inactivated influenza vaccine. V is TRBV20-1 and J is TRBJ2-5; weak D call: TRBD1 (5 bases). Here the CDR3 reads CSAGTRVGETQYF. CDR3 nucleotide sequence: TGCAGTGCTGGAACCAGGGTGGGGGAGACCCAGTACTTC.